A selection of T cell receptor beta chains follows, all from one sample in a study of blood T cell repertoires in COVID-19. Sequencing was performed with immunoSEQ multiplex PCR; in TCRdb, only in-frame clones are kept and a portion is missing. The table includes around 480,000 clones, about 90% detected once. Sequenced: PBMCs or T cells enriched from blood (not recorded which). These receptors were taken from a woman between 18 and 29 years old who had recovered from COVID-19. Both conserved end residues are trimmed from each CDR3. The order of the fields is V gene, J gene, CDR3 protein.

V: TRBV28
J: TRBJ2-7
CDR3: ASSSPIYEQY

V: TRBV28
J: TRBJ2-7
CDR3: ASSSPLREQY

V: TRBV5-1
J: TRBJ1-3
CDR3: ASSSRQESSGNTIY

V: TRBV15
J: TRBJ2-7
CDR3: ATSRNSGQEEQY

V: TRBV5-6
J: TRBJ2-2
CDR3: ASSLGGGNTGELF

V: TRBV9
J: TRBJ1-1
CDR3: ASSVSRDGQGGDTEAF

V: TRBV2
J: TRBJ1-1
CDR3: ASRLGLTNTEAF

V: TRBV20-1
J: TRBJ1-4
CDR3: SASGAGTNEKLF

V: TRBV5-1
J: TRBJ1-5
CDR3: ASSFTANQPQH

V: TRBV3-1/TRBV3-2
J: TRBJ1-2
CDR3: ASSQDSRALYGYT

V: TRBV7-9
J: TRBJ2-7
CDR3: ASSSGQRTRY

V: TRBV13
J: TRBJ1-4
CDR3: ASSSRQGEGEKLF

V: TRBV2
J: TRBJ2-4
CDR3: ASSEFDYDGNIQY

V: TRBV6-5
J: TRBJ1-5
CDR3: ASTGTVNQPQH

V: TRBV30
J: TRBJ1-1
CDR3: ACRPLRDWGMNTEAF

V: TRBV27
J: TRBJ2-3
CDR3: ASSPISLLAGGGDTQY

V: TRBV4-1
J: TRBJ1-5
CDR3: ASSQAGGSQPQH